This TCR beta chain appears in the sequencing data of a study of blood T cell repertoires in COVID-19. At the level of the study: COVID-19 samples collected from the United States, Italy and Spain covered acute and convalescent phases.

CDR1 is MGHRA, CDR2 YSYEKL, per germline. This CDR3 region has 14 residues. The V and J ends lost 2 bases and 7 bases respectively, with 14 bases between them. This clone has only a few counts. Using immunoSEQ multiplex PCR, the repertoire was profiled, and TCRdb retains in-frame clones only, with some absent. The sample contains 250,000 or so clones, more than 75% of which appear only once. The specimen sequenced was PBMCs or T cells enriched from blood (not recorded which). The TCR was taken from a woman between 45 and 60 years old who had recovered from COVID-19. The chain recombines TRBV4-1 with TRBJ1-2; TRBD1 might be the D (5 bases). The DNA of the CDR3 is TGCGCCAGCAGCCAAAGGGGAATTTCGGGTGGCTACACCTTC. Protein: CASSQRGISGGYTF.